These T cell receptor beta chains were read from a single sample in a study of regulatory T cells in long-lasting Graves disease. TCRdb reprocessed the multiplex PCR reads via MiXCR and lists one record per CDR3 protein. The sample lists 350,000 to 450,000 distinct CDR3 sequences, over 15% seen once, with 25% to 30% in the top ten. In addition, the sample was reused for a study of T cells in Graves' hyperthyroidism and ophthalmopathy.

The sequences come from peripheral blood mononuclear cells (PBMCs), collected at new diagnosis, from a patient treated with antithyroid drugs. These receptors all come from a man aged 35-49 years with Graves disease. Each CDR3 is given with its conserved first and last residue. D genes are given only for firm matches. Clone size appears in some rows only: once, few, many, or a class for an expanded clone.

TRBJ2-7,TRBV5-1,many,TRBD2,TGCGCCAGCAGCCTCGGGAGGGAACACTACGAGCAGTACTTC,CASSLGREHYEQYF
TRBJ2-7,TRBV20-1,few,NA,TGCAGTGCTAGAGACGCCGGACAAGGGACCTACGAGCAGTACTTC,CSARDAGQGTYEQYF
TRBJ1-5,TRBV18,few,TRBD1,TGTGCCAGCTCACTACAGGGGGTCTATAGCAATCAGCCCCAGCATTTT,CASSLQGVYSNQPQHF
TRBJ1-4,TRBV5-1,NA,NA,TGCGCCAGCAGCCCAACTAAGGGAAATTTGGAAAAACTGTTTTTT,CASSPTKGNLEKLFF
TRBJ2-1,TRBV6-2/TRBV6-3,many,TRBD2,TGTGCCAGCAGTTACTCGGCACTAGCGGGGGGAATCTACAATGAGCAGTTCTTC,CASSYSALAGGIYNEQFF
TRBJ1-3,TRBV6-1,many,NA,TGTGCCAGCAGAGACACAGGGAGCTCTGGAAACACCATATATTTT,CASRDTGSSGNTIYF
TRBJ1-5,TRBV2,many,NA,TGTGCCAGCGGACTACCAGGGCGAAATCAGCCCCAGCATTTT,CASGLPGRNQPQHF
TRBJ1-5,TRBV2,NA,NA,TGTGCCAGCAGCCAAAGGGGCCGGAATCAGCCCCAGCATTTT,CASSQRGRNQPQHF
TRBJ2-5,TRBV29-1,NA,TRBD1,TGCAGCGTTGAAGCCCCGGGACAGAGTGACGAGACCCAGTACTTC,CSVEAPGQSDETQYF
TRBJ2-2,TRBV3-1,NA,NA,TGTGCCAGCAGCCCCTCCACCGGGGGAACCGGGGAGCTGTTTTTT,CASSPSTGGTGELFF
TRBJ2-5,TRBV5-1,many,TRBD2,TGCGCCAGCACCCCCTTAGCGGGGGGGCAAGAGACCCAGTACTTC,CASTPLAGGQETQYF
TRBJ2-7,TRBV5-1,many,NA,TGCGCCAGCAGCTTGGTAGGACAGAACTACGAGCAGTACTTC,CASSLVGQNYEQYF
TRBJ2-7,TRBV2,many,NA,TGTGCCAGCAGTGTTGGAGGGACGCCGGCGAGCTCCTACGAGCAGTACTTC,CASSVGGTPASSYEQYF
TRBJ2-7,TRBV11-2,many,NA,TGTGCCAGCAGCGCCGGTGGGTCGGGGTTCTACGAGCAGTACTTC,CASSAGGSGFYEQYF
TRBJ2-1,TRBV20-1,few,TRBD2,TGCAGTGCTCGCAAGGGACTAGCGGGATACAATGAGCAGTTCTTC,CSARKGLAGYNEQFF
TRBJ2-5,TRBV11-2,many,NA,TGTGCCAGCAGCCCCAGGGGTAGGGAGACCCAGTACTTC,CASSPRGRETQYF
TRBJ1-5,TRBV3-1,many,NA,TGTGCCAGCAGCCAAGGAGGGACCGATCAGCCCCAGCATTTT,CASSQGGTDQPQHF
TRBJ2-7,TRBV3-1,many,NA,TGTGCCAGCAGCCAGGTCAGGGGGGCCTACGAGCAGTACTTC,CASSQVRGAYEQYF
TRBJ1-4,TRBV15,few,TRBD1,TGTGCCACCAGCAGCGGGACAGGGGGGCATAATGAAAAACTGTTTTTT,CATSSGTGGHNEKLFF
TRBJ2-5,TRBV5-1,many,TRBD2,TGCGCCAGCAGCTTCGCCGGGACTACTGAAGAGACCCAGTACTTC,CASSFAGTTEETQYF
TRBJ1-5,TRBV25-1,few,NA,TGTGCCAGCAGTGGCCCCAATGGAAGGGCCCAGCATTTT,CASSGPNGRAQHF
TRBJ2-4,TRBV9,NA,TRBD1,TGTGCCAGCAGCGTAATCGAGACAGGGGGCCCTAATTCCAAAAACATTCAGTACTTC,CASSVIETGGPNSKNIQYF
TRBJ1-2,TRBV24-1,NA,NA,TGTGCCACCAGTGCTTTTGGGGTCTACACCTTC,CATSAFGVYTF
TRBJ1-2,TRBV3-1,few,TRBD1,TGTGCCAGCAGCCAGGGGACAGCGGAAAGCTATGGCTACACCTTC,CASSQGTAESYGYTF
TRBJ1-1,TRBV28,many,NA,TGTGCCAGCAGTGAGGGGGACTACACTGAAGCTTTCTTT,CASSEGDYTEAFF
TRBJ2-5,TRBV18,NA,TRBD2,TGTGCCAGCTCACTAACTAGCGACGGAGAGACCCAGTACTTC,CASSLTSDGETQYF
TRBJ1-2,TRBV3-1,many,TRBD1,TGTGCCAGCAGCCAAGAGTCCAGGGGGCTCGCGGGCGGCTACACCTTC,CASSQESRGLAGGYTF
TRBJ2-5,TRBV7-9,NA,TRBD2,TGTGCCAGCAGTCACCTAGCGGGGGGGGAGACCCAGTACTTC,CASSHLAGGETQYF
TRBJ2-3,TRBV5-1,many,TRBD2,TGCGCCAGCAGCCGCTACACTAGCGGGACAGATACGCAGTATTTT,CASSRYTSGTDTQYF
TRBJ1-2,TRBV6-1,many,NA,TGTGCCAGCAGTCCCTGGGACATCGGTGGCTACACCTTC,CASSPWDIGGYTF
TRBJ1-2,TRBV2,NA,TRBD1,TGTGCCAGCAGTCAACAGGGGAATGGCTACACCTTC,CASSQQGNGYTF
TRBJ2-5,TRBV7-6,NA,TRBD2,TGTGCCAGCAGCACCGGACTAGCACAAGAGGCCCAGTACTTC,CASSTGLAQEAQYF